The rows below give T cell receptor beta chains drawn from one sample of a study of T cell repertoires in cytomegalovirus infection. Using its own MiXCR run on the reads, TCRdb lists one record per CDR3 protein. The sample carries around 500,000 distinct CDR3 sequences, roughly 46% recorded once. No antigen is known for these receptors. Source: cultured PBMCs, taken from culture after CMV antigen stimulation. The origin of the receptors is a human donor in good health (CMV status not recorded). Some clones in this sample may be carry-over from other donors' samples. Both conserved end residues are part of each CDR3. A D gene is named only where the DNA matches it firmly. Part of the rows lack a size; the others show once, few, many or a class for expanded clones.

DNA	CDR3	size	V	J	D
TGTGCCAGCAGTGTGACCAGTGAGAATGAGCAGTTCTTC	CASSVTSENEQFF	.	TRBV7-6	TRBJ2-1	.
TGCAGTGCCCAAGGGGGACTAGCGATGGATGAGCAGTTCTTC	CSAQGGLAMDEQFF	.	TRBV20-1	TRBJ2-1	TRBD2
TGTGCTAGTGGGGGACCCTTCACCAATGAGCAGTTCTTC	CASGGPFTNEQFF	once	TRBV12-5	TRBJ2-1	.
TGTGCCAGCAGTTTTACAACGGGAGGTCGCGGTGAGCAGTTCTTC	CASSFTTGGRGEQFF	.	TRBV27	TRBJ2-1	TRBD2
TGTGCCAGCAGTTACTCAATGGGCGAGGGGCAGTTCTTC	CASSYSMGEGQFF	.	TRBV6-2/TRBV6-3	TRBJ2-1	.
TGTGCCAGCAGCTTAGCGCCAGGGTACGGCTACACCTTC	CASSLAPGYGYTF	.	TRBV7-6	TRBJ1-2	.
TGTGCCAGCAAAAGCGGGAGGGGCCACGATACGCAGTATTTT	CASKSGRGHDTQYF	few	TRBV12-3/TRBV12-4	TRBJ2-3	TRBD2
TGTGCCAGTGGCAGGACTATTAACTCCTACGAGCAGTACTTC	CASGRTINSYEQYF	few	TRBV19	TRBJ2-7	.
TGTGCCAGCAGCCTCCGGCGGGATTCGAAAGAGACCCAGTACTTC	CASSLRRDSKETQYF	few	TRBV7-8	TRBJ2-5	.
TGTGCCAGCACCCGACAGGTGAACACTGAAGCTTTCTTT	CASTRQVNTEAFF	.	TRBV12-3/TRBV12-4	TRBJ1-1	.
TGCGCCAGCAGCTTGGGGGGTTACCCCGGGGAGCTGTTTTTT	CASSLGGYPGELFF	.	TRBV5-1	TRBJ2-2	.
TGTGCCAGCACCGTGTTAGGGTCCGCCGGGGAGCTGTTTTTT	CASTVLGSAGELFF	.	TRBV19	TRBJ2-2	.
TGTGCCAGCAGCCCCGACCCGGGCTTCTCCTACGAGCAGTACTTC	CASSPDPGFSYEQYF	few	TRBV7-2	TRBJ2-7	.
TGTGCCAGCAGCCGTAAGAGAGGGGCCGTGAACACTGAAGCTTTCTTT	CASSRKRGAVNTEAFF	.	TRBV11-2	TRBJ1-1	.
TGTGCCACCGGACTGGGTGTGGATGAGCAGTTCTTC	CATGLGVDEQFF	.	TRBV27	TRBJ2-1	.
TGTGCCAGCAGCTGGACTAGCGGAAACACCGGGGAGCTGTTTTTT	CASSWTSGNTGELFF	few	TRBV7-8	TRBJ2-2	TRBD2
TGTGCCAGCAGCCCAGGGTATGGGTATTCACCCCTCCACTTT	CASSPGYGYSPLHF	.	TRBV6-5	TRBJ1-6	.
TGTGCCAGCAGCCCCTACCGCGGGGAGCTGTTTTTT	CASSPYRGELFF	.	TRBV7-2	TRBJ2-2	.
TGCGCCAGCAGCATGGCGGGGGGACCCACAGATACGCAGTATTTT	CASSMAGGPTDTQYF	.	TRBV4-1	TRBJ2-3	TRBD2
TGTGCCAGCACCTTGACAGGGACTTACACCGGGGAGCTGTTTTTT	CASTLTGTYTGELFF	once	TRBV7-9	TRBJ2-2	.
TGTGCCAGTAGTGTGGGACCTACGGGCGAGCAGTACTTC	CASSVGPTGEQYF	.	TRBV19	TRBJ2-7	.
TGTGCCAGCAGCCTCGGGGGGCCAGCCCAGTACTTC	CASSLGGPAQYF	many	TRBV7-2	TRBJ2-5	.
TGTGCCAGCAGTGAACACGGATTGAAAGAAAACATTCAGTACTTC	CASSEHGLKENIQYF	.	TRBV6-1	TRBJ2-4	.
TGTGCCAGCAGTCCCCGGGACACAGATACGCAGTATTTT	CASSPRDTDTQYF	.	TRBV12-3/TRBV12-4	TRBJ2-3	.
TGTGCCAGTAGTATAGTCGGCAGGGGGAGGGTCAATGAGCAGTTCTTC	CASSIVGRGRVNEQFF	few	TRBV19	TRBJ2-1	.